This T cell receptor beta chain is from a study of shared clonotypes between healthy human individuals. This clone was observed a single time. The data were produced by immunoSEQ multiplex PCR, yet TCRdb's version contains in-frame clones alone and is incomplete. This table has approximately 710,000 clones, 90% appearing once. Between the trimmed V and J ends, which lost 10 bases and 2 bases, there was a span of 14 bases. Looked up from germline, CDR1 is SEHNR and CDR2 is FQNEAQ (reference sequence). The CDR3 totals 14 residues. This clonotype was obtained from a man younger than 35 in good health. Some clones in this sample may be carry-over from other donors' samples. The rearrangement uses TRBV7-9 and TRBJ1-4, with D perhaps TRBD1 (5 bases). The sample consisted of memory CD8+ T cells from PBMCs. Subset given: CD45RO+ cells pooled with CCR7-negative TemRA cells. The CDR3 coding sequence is TGTGCCACCCGCCCGGGGGGTACTAATGAAAAACTGTTTTTT. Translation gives CATRPGGTNEKLFF.